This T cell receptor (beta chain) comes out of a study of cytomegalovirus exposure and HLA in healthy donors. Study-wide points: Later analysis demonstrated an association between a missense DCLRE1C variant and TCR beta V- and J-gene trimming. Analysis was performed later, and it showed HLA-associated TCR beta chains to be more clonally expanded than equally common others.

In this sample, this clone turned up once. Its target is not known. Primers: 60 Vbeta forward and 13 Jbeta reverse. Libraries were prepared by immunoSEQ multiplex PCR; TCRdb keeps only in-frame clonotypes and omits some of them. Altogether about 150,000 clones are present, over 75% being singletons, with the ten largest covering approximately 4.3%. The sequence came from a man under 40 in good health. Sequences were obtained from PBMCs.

The CDR3: CASSSGGRPQHF. CDR3 DNA sequence: TGTGCCAGCAGTTCAGGGGGTAGGCCCCAGCATTTT. This chain uses TRBV28 with TRBJ1-5, with 7 bases aligning to TRBD1. The CDR3 has 12 residues. Germline V lookup: CDR1 MDHEN, CDR2 SYDVKM. The J segment lost 9 bases and the V segment lost 4 bases, leaving 3 bases of the junction unmatched.